This is a list of T cell receptor beta chains from one sample in a study of cytomegalovirus exposure and HLA in healthy donors. Assay used: immunoSEQ multiplex PCR; TCRdb lists only in-frame clones, some missing. The sample consists of roughly 73,000 clones, 75% to 80% of them appearing once. Source material: PBMCs. These receptors all come from a man between 40 and 49 years old in good health and CMV-seronegative. Each CDR3 is given with its conserved first and last residue. Expanded clones are given a class, and other clones once, few, many or no size at all.

CDR3 length	V gene	clone size	J gene	CDR3 protein
16	TRBV30	NA	TRBJ1-5	CAWGYTVDRANQPQHF
21	TRBV7-2	NA	TRBJ1-6	CASSLAPGTVSYSSYNSPLHF
15	TRBV9	NA	TRBJ1-1	CASSSGGGANTEAFF
13	TRBV18	once	TRBJ2-7	CASSPDILYEQYF
14	TRBV6-5	NA	TRBJ1-5	CASSRAGFNQPQHF
14	TRBV5-1	NA	TRBJ2-1	CASSIETLLGLAFF
12	TRBV25-1	few	TRBJ2-7	CASSGQGYEQYF
13	TRBV10-3	NA	TRBJ1-4	CAGQTATNEKLFF
11	TRBV29-1	NA	TRBJ1-1	CSVDRGTEAFF
13	TRBV29-1	NA	TRBJ1-4	CSVGQGTNEKLFF
15	TRBV4-2	few	TRBJ1-4	CASSQDRGQVRRLFF
17	TRBV5-1	NA	TRBJ1-4	CASSLRFTVPTGEKLFF
13	TRBV6-1	NA	TRBJ2-7	CASSELRSYEQYF
16	TRBV19	NA	TRBJ1-4	CASSTPAGGHREKLFF
14	TRBV5-1	NA	TRBJ2-3	CASSFNRWTDTQYF
16	TRBV6-4	once	TRBJ2-1	CASSDSLGYSYNEQFF
14	TRBV5-4	few	TRBJ1-5	CASSSGGSGQPQHF
11	TRBV30	once	TRBJ1-6	CAYRGHSPLHF
14	TRBV19	NA	TRBJ1-1	CASSMSRRNTEAFF
16	TRBV28	once	TRBJ2-1	CASSFLGTGLYNEQFF
16	TRBV29-1	NA	TRBJ2-3	CSVEVAGGDGTDTQYF
14	TRBV6-5	NA	TRBJ2-7	CASRFGQGAYEQYF
13	TRBV6-4	NA	TRBJ1-6	CASSSTGNSPLHF
13	TRBV27	NA	TRBJ1-1	CASSIEGNTEAFF
17	TRBV18	NA	TRBJ1-5	CASSPPNSRDSNQPQHF
13	TRBV13	NA	TRBJ1-2	CASSAAGAYGYPF
13	TRBV30	NA	TRBJ2-1	CAWSRQGANEQFF
16	TRBV4-1	NA	TRBJ1-5	CASSPGPQGVNQPQHF
15	TRBV5-1	NA	TRBJ2-1	CASSLAQGYYNEQFF
13	TRBV5-6	few	TRBJ1-2	CASRWGQGDGYTF
14	TRBV7-9	NA	TRBJ1-1	CSSSLAGQDTEAFF
14	TRBV6-5	once	TRBJ1-6	CASSYPNRASPLHF
16	TRBV5-6	NA	TRBJ2-6	CASSLVHSSGANVLTF
16	TRBV14	few	TRBJ2-3	CASSQLDRGQGDTQYF
13	TRBV7-8	NA	TRBJ1-5	CASSLAYEQPQHF
15	TRBV2	NA	TRBJ2-2	CASTGTGGNTGELFF